This T cell receptor (beta chain) is drawn from a study of STAT5B mutations in CD4+ large granular lymphocyte leukemia. Only in-frame clones appear in the TCRdb table, and some are missing; sequencing was by immunoSEQ multiplex PCR. The sample has more than 25,000 clones; approximately 79% are singletons. Trimming at V came to 0 bases and at J to 0 bases, leaving 1 base not matched to a gene. In germline, CDR1 is SGHRS, CDR2 YFSETQ. The CDR3 spans 15 residues. Sample: CD4+ T cells from blood buffy coats. This TCR derives from a human donor in good health. The chain has TRBV5-1 and TRBJ2-3; 7 bases agree with TRBD1. This chain's CDR3 is CASSLEGGSTDTQYF. CDR3 nucleotides: TGCGCCAGCAGCTTGGAAGGGGGCAGCACAGATACGCAGTATTTT.